The next 22 T cell receptor beta chains were all read from a single sample in a study of blood T cell repertoires in COVID-19. Clones were read by immunoSEQ multiplex PCR, and TCRdb kept only the in-frame ones, dropping some. Of tens of thousands of clones listed, approximately 86% are singletons. Sequencing used peripheral blood. Receptor source: an elderly man with COVID-19, enrolled during active disease.

The gene calls are TRBV7-8 and TRBJ1-2, with a tentative D call TRBD1 (5 bases). CDR1 is SGHVS, CDR2 FQNEAQ, per germline. The CDR3 length is 15 residues. The ends were cut back, 5 bases at V and 2 bases at J, with 15 bases in the middle. In DNA form, the CDR3 reads TGTGCCAGCAGCCCCAGACAGAGAACAAACTATGGCTACACCTTC. This encodes CASSPRQRTNYGYTF.

V usage is TRBV29-1 and J usage is TRBJ2-1, with 9 positions matching TRBD1. From germline, CDR1 is SQVTM and CDR2 ANQGSEA. The length of the CDR3 is 15 residues. J lost 7 bases, V lost 2 bases, and 9 bases had no gene match. CDR3 region: CSVEKGTGPLNEQFF. As DNA, the CDR3 is TGCAGCGTTGAAAAGGGGACAGGGCCTTTAAATGAGCAGTTCTTC.

The rearrangement uses TRBV6-5 and TRBJ2-7, with 13 positions matching TRBD2. V was clipped by 8 bases and J by 6 bases; unmatched bases: 10. This CDR3 region has 15 residues. The V gene's germline CDR1 is MNHEY and CDR2 SVGAGI. DNA of the CDR3: TGTGCCAGCTACTTACTAGCGGGGGGGCCAGGCGAGCAGTACTTC. Protein product: CASYLLAGGPGEQYF.

The chain joins TRBV6-5 to TRBJ1-1; tentatively, D is TRBD1 (5 bases). This CDR3 has 14 amino acids. CDR1 is MNHEY, CDR2 SVGAGI, per germline. V lost 0 bases and J 4 bases, leaving 9 bases between the germline ends. CDR3 region: CASSYSQGVTEAFF. The CDR3, as DNA: TGTGCCAGCAGTTACTCTCAAGGGGTCACTGAAGCTTTCTTT.

The chain links TRBV3-1 (or the pseudogene TRBV3-2) to TRBJ2-3, with D unclear. Germline-derived CDR1 and CDR2 are LGHDT and YNNKEL (reference sequence). This CDR3 comprises 13 residues. The ends were cut back, 2 bases at V and 5 bases at J, with 8 bases in the middle. The CDR3 is CASSQSSRDTQYF. CDR3 nucleotide sequence: TGTGCCAGCAGCCAATCCTCTCGAGATACGCAGTATTTT.

The chain couples TRBV19 to TRBJ2-1; 9 nucleotides line up with TRBD2. CDR1 is LNHDA and CDR2 is SQIVND in the germline V gene (reference sequence). The CDR3 sequence is 14 residues long. V dropped 5 bases and J dropped 4; count of bases not matched to a gene: 3. The CDR3 region has the DNA TGTGCCAGTAGTTCCAGCGGGGGGTACAATGAGCAGTTCTTC. Encoded protein: CASSSSGGYNEQFF.

The rearrangement joins TRBV27 to TRBJ2-5; 8 nucleotides match TRBD1. Trimming cost V 0 bases and J 5 bases; bases outside gene matches: 8. There are 16 residues in the CDR3. Germline loops: CDR1 MNHEY, CDR2 SMNVEV (reference sequence). The CDR3 sequence is CASSLSPQGAWETQYF. The CDR3 DNA reads as TGTGCCAGCAGTTTATCCCCTCAGGGGGCATGGGAGACCCAGTACTTC.

V usage is TRBV5-1 and J usage is TRBJ2-5, with D possibly being TRBD2 (6 bases). Germline CDR1 is SGHRS and CDR2 is YFSETQ. The ends were cut back, 1 base at V and 1 base at J, with 11 bases in the middle. There are 15 residues in the CDR3. The CDR3 nucleotides read TGCGCCAGCAGCTTGTACGGCGGGACCCAAGAGACCCAGTACTTC. This translates into CASSLYGGTQETQYF.

The genes are TRBV6-5 and TRBJ1-4; D is possibly TRBD1 (5 bases). The CDR3 length is 16 residues. Trimming shortened V by 4 bases and J by 5 bases, and 17 bases separated the two germline ends. Germline V gives CDR1 MNHEY, CDR2 SVGAGI. The CDR3 is CASSSPRTGSNEKLFF. In nucleotides, the CDR3 is TGTGCCAGCAGTTCCCCCCGCACAGGAAGCAATGAAAAACTGTTTTTT.

The chain is built from TRBV9 and TRBJ2-1; 7 nucleotides match TRBD1. Germline-derived CDR1 and CDR2 are SGDLS and YYNGEE. This CDR3 spans 14 amino acids. V lost 2 bases to trimming and J lost 10 bases; unmatched junction nucleotides: 9. The CDR3 is CASSVHDRDSEQFF. In DNA form, the CDR3 reads TGTGCCAGCAGCGTCCACGACAGGGATTCCGAGCAGTTCTTC.

This clone was counted a few times. The chain uses TRBV7-9 and TRBJ2-3, with 7 positions matching TRBD2. The CDR3 contains 15 residues. Germline assignment: CDR1 SEHNR and CDR2 FQNEAQ (reference sequence). The ends lost 3 bases at V and 3 bases at J; junction bases unmatched: 6. CDR3 coding DNA: TGTGCCAGCAGCTTCGATGTGGGGGGGACAGATACGCAGTATTTT. Its protein is CASSFDVGGTDTQYF. Variable domain in full (rest from reference TRBV7-9 and TRBJ2-3): DTGVSQNPRHKITKRGQNVTFRCDPISEHNRLYWYRQTLGQGPEFLTYFQNEAQLEKSRLLSDRFSAERPKGSFSTLEIQRTEQGDSAMYLCASSFDVGGTDTQYFGPGTRLTVL.

The J gene is TRBJ1-4, the V gene TRBV28, with D perhaps matching TRBD1 (5 bases). The germline CDR1 and CDR2 sequences are MDHEN and SYDVKM. The V and J ends lost 10 bases and 5 bases respectively, with 20 bases between them. CDR3 length: 15 amino acids. CDR3 amino acids: CATAAATAPNEKLFF. Written as DNA, the CDR3 is TGTGCCACCGCGGCGGCGACAGCACCGAATGAAAAACTGTTTTTT.

This chain links TRBV28 with TRBJ1-2; possibly TRBD1 for D (5 bases). This CDR3 contains 15 residues. Trimming took 3 bases from V and 1 from J, leaving 12 bases between them. CDR1 is MDHEN, CDR2 SYDVKM, per germline. The CDR3 protein is CASSLARVDNYGYTF. The CDR3 DNA reads TGTGCCAGCAGTTTGGCCAGGGTAGATAACTATGGCTACACCTTC.

The sample holds one count of this clone. The chain links TRBV5-1 to TRBJ2-7; weak D call: TRBD1 (6 bases). Trimming left V 2 bases short and J 2 bases short, with 8 bases between. Germline loops: CDR1 SGHRS, CDR2 YFSETQ. The CDR3 runs to 13 residues. The CDR3 region is CASSFAGAYEQYF. The CDR3 nucleotides read TGCGCCAGCAGCTTCGCAGGGGCCTACGAGCAGTACTTC.

This chain links TRBV9 with TRBJ1-3; perhaps TRBD1 as D (5 bases). Trimming cost V 0 bases and J 0 bases, with 7 bases left between them. This CDR3 is built from 15 residues. Germline V gene lookup returns CDR1 SGDLS and CDR2 YYNGEE. The CDR3 region is CASSVEGSSGNTIYF. CDR3 bases: TGTGCCAGCAGCGTAGAGGGGTCCTCTGGAAACACCATATATTTT.

The chain employs TRBV19 and TRBJ2-1, with TRBD2 matching over 11 bases. After removal of 5 bases from V and 4 bases from J, the junction contained 1 base not matched to a gene. This CDR3 contains 14 residues. Germline V CDR1 and CDR2: LNHDA, SQIVND (reference sequence). CDR3 nucleotides: TGTGCCAGTAGTCCTAGCGGGGGGTACAATGAGCAGTTCTTC. It encodes CASSPSGGYNEQFF.

This clone was counted between two and nine times. V is TRBV10-3 and J is TRBJ1-1; the D gene is possibly TRBD1 (5 bases). The germline CDR1 and CDR2 sequences are ENHRY and SYGVKD. This CDR3 is 15 amino acids long. V was pared by 3 bases and J by 0 bases, with 11 bases between. The CDR3: CAISEGADMNTEAFF. The CDR3 bases are TGTGCCATCAGTGAAGGGGCTGACATGAACACTGAAGCTTTCTTT.

This clone was seen once. This sequence joins TRBV4-1 and TRBJ2-3, with D maybe TRBD1 (5 bases). Looked up from germline, CDR1 is MGHRA and CDR2 is YSYEKL. The CDR3 spans 15 residues. V was cut by 0 bases and J by 2 bases, with 9 bases left in between. The CDR3 sequence: CASSQDRATTDTQYF. The DNA of the CDR3 is TGCGCCAGCAGCCAAGACAGGGCGACCACAGATACGCAGTATTTT.

This chain connects TRBV7-2 to TRBJ1-5; 9 bases agree with TRBD1. The germline CDR1 and CDR2 sequences are SGHTA and FQGNSA. Trimming took 5 bases from V and 4 from J; bases not matched to a gene: 12. The CDR3 is 17 amino acids. CDR3 region: CASSPSPTGGTNQPQHF. CDR3 sequence (DNA): TGTGCCAGCAGCCCTTCACCGACAGGGGGGACGAATCAGCCCCAGCATTTT.

The chain combines TRBV10-2 with TRBJ1-1; D gene uncertain. This CDR3 has 13 amino acids. Germline V CDR1 and CDR2: WSHSY, SAAADI. Trimming removed 7 bases at V and 3 bases at J, with 12 bases between. The DNA of the CDR3 is TGCGCCAGCAATTTTGAGGGAGACACTGAAGCTTTCTTT. Its protein is CASNFEGDTEAFF.

This clone was detected once. The chain employs TRBV24-1 and TRBJ2-1; 12 nucleotides align to TRBD2. Losses at the gene ends were 3 bases for V and 7 bases for J; bases not matched to a gene: 6. From germline, CDR1 is KGHDR and CDR2 SFDVKD. This CDR3 comprises 16 residues. CDR3 coding DNA: TGTGCCACCAGTGATGCCCTAGCGGGGGGGCTTAATGAGCAGTTCTTC. It specifies CATSDALAGGLNEQFF.

The V call is TRBV20-1, the J call TRBJ2-1; possible D gene TRBD1, 5 bases. From germline, CDR1 is DFQATT and CDR2 SNEGSKA (reference sequence). There are 11 residues in the CDR3. V was pared by 5 bases and J by 5 bases, with 7 bases between. CDR3: CSAGANNEQFF. DNA for the CDR3: TGCAGTGCTGGGGCAAACAATGAGCAGTTCTTC.